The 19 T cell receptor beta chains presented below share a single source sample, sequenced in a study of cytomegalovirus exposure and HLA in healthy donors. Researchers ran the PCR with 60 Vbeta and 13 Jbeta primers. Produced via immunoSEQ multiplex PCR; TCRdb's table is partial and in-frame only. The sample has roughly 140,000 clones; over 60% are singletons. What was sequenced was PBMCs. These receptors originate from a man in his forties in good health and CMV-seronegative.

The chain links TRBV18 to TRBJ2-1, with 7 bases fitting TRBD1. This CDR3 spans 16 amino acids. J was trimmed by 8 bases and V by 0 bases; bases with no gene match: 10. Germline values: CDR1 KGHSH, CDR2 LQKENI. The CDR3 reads CASSPPQTGPVDEQFF. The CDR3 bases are TGTGCCAGCTCACCACCCCAGACAGGGCCCGTGGATGAGCAGTTCTTC.

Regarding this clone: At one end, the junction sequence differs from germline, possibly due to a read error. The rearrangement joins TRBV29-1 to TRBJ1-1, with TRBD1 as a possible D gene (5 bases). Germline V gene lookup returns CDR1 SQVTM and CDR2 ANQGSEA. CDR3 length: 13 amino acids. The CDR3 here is CSVEGHPNTEAFF. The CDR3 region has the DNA TGCAGCGTAGAAGGACATCCGAACACTGAAGCTTTCTTT.

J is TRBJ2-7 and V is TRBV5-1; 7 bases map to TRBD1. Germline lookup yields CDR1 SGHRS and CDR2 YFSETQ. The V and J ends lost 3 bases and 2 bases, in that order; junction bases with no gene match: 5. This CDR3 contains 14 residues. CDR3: CASSSTGTTYEQYF. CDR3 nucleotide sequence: TGCGCCAGCAGCTCGACAGGGACCACCTACGAGCAGTACTTC. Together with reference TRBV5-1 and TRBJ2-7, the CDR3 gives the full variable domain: KAGVTQTPRYLIKTRGQQVTLSCSPISGHRSVSWYQQTPGQGLQFLFEYFSETQRNKGNFPGRFSGRQFSNSRSEMNVSTLELGDSALYLCASSSTGTTYEQYFGPGTRLTVT.

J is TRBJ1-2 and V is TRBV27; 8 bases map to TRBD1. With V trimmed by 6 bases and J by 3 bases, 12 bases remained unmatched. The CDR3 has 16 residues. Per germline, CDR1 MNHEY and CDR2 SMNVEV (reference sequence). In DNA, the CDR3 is TGTGCCAGCAGCCATATCGGACAGGGACTGGACTATGGCTACACCTTC. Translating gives CASSHIGQGLDYGYTF.

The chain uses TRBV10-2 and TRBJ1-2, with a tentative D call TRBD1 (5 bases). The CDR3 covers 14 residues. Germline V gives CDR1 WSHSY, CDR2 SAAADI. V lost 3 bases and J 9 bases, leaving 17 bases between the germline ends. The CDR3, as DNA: TGCGCCAGCAGTGAATATCCGACGGCGGGACGCTACACCTTC. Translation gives CASSEYPTAGRYTF.

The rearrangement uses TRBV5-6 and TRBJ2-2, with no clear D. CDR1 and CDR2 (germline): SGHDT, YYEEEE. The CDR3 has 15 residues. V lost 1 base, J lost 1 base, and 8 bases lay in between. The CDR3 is CASSLTQKNTGELFF. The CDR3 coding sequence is TGTGCCAGCAGCTTGACACAGAAGAACACCGGGGAGCTGTTTTTT.

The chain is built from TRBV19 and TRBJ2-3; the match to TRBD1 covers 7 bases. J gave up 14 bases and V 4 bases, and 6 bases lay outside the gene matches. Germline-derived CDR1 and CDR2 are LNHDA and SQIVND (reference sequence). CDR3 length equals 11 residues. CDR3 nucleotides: TGTGCCAGTAGTAACCAGACAGGGTGGTATTTT. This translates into CASSNQTGWYF.

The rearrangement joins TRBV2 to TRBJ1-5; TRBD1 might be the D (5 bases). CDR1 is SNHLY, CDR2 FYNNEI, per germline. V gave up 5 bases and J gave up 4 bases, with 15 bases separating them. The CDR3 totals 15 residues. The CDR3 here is CASSSKGGGNQPQHF. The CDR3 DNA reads TGTGCCAGCAGTTCCAAGGGCGGGGGGAATCAGCCCCAGCATTTT.

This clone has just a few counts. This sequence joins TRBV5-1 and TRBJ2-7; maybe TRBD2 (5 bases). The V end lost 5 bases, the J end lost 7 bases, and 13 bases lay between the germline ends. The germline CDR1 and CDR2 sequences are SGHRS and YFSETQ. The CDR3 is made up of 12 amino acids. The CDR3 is CASSPGSGEQYF. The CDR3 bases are TGCGCCAGCAGTCCCGGATCGGGGGAGCAGTACTTC.

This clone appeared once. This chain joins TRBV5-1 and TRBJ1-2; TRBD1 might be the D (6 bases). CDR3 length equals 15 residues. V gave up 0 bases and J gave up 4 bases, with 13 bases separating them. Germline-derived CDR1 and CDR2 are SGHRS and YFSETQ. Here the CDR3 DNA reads TGCGCCAGCAGCTTGGCCTCGGGCAGGGGCTATGGCTACACCTTC. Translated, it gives CASSLASGRGYGYTF.

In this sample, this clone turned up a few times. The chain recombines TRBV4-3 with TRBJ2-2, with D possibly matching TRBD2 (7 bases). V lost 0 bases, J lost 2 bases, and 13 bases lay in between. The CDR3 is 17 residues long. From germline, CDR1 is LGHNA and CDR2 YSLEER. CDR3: CASSQDLPGGNTGELFF. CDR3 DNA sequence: TGCGCCAGCAGCCAAGATCTTCCGGGGGGCAACACCGGGGAGCTGTTTTTT.

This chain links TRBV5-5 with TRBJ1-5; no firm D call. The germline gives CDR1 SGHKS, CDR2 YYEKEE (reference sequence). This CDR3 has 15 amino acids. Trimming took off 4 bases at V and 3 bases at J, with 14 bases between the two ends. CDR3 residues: CASSPLSKDNQPQHF. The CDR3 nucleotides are TGTGCCAGCAGCCCACTATCTAAAGACAATCAGCCCCAGCATTTT.

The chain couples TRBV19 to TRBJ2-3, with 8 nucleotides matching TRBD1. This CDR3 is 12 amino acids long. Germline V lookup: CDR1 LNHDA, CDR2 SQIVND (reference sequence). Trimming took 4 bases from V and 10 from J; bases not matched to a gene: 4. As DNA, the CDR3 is TGTGCCAGTAGTACCGCAGGGGGCGCGCAGTATTTT. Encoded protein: CASSTAGGAQYF.

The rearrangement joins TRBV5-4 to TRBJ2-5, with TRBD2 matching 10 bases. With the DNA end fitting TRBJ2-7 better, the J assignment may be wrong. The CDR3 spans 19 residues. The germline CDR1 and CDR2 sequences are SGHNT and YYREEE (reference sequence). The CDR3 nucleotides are TGTGCCAGCAGCTTGGACTCTAGCGGGGGCCTCAGGAGCTCCTACGAGCAGTACTTC. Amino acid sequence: CASSLDSSGGLRSSYEQYF.

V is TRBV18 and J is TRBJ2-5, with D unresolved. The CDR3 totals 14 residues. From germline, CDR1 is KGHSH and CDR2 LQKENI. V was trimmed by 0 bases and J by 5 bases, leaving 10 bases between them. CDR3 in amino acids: CASSPPLGPETQYF. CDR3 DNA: TGTGCCAGCTCACCACCACTTGGGCCGGAGACCCAGTACTTC.

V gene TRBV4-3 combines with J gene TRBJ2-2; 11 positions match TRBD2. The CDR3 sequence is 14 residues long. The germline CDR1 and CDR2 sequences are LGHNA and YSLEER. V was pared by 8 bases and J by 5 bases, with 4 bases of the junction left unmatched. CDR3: CASQGLAETGELFF. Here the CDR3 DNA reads TGCGCCAGCCAGGGACTAGCGGAGACCGGGGAGCTGTTTTTT.

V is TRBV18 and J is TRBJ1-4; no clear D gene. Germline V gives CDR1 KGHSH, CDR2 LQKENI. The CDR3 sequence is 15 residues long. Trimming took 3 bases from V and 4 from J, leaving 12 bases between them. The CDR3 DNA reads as TGTGCCAGCTCACCTCGGCAGGATATTAATGAAAAACTGTTTTTT. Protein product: CASSPRQDINEKLFF.

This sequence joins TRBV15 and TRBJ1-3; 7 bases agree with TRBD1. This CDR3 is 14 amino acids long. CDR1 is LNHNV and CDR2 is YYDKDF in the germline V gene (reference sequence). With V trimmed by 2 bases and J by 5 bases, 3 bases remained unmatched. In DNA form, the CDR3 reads TGTGCCACCAGCAGAAACAGGGGAAGAAACACCATATATTTT. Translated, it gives CATSRNRGRNTIYF.

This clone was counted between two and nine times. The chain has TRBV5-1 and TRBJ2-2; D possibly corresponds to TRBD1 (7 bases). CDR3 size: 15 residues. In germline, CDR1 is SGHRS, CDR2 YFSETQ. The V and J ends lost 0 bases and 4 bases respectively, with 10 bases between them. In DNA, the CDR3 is TGCGCCAGCAGCTTGGGGCAGGGGGGCACCGGGGAGCTGTTTTTT. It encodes CASSLGQGGTGELFF. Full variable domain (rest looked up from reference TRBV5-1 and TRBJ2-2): KAGVTQTPRYLIKTRGQQVTLSCSPISGHRSVSWYQQTPGQGLQFLFEYFSETQRNKGNFPGRFSGRQFSNSRSEMNVSTLELGDSALYLCASSLGQGGTGELFFGEGSRLTVL.